These 31 T cell receptor beta chains were all obtained from the same sample, sequenced in a study of T cell responses to AZD1222 COVID-19 vaccine. Sequencing was performed with immunoSEQ multiplex PCR; in TCRdb, only in-frame clones are kept and a portion is missing. The sample shows about 180,000 clones, about 93% of them seen only once. This material consisted of peripheral blood, taken 28 days after the second dose of the MenACWY control vaccine. These receptors were taken from an adult who received the MenACWY meningococcal vaccine as a control.

This clone showed up just a few times. The chain uses TRBV27 and TRBJ2-1, with TRBD2 matching 10 bases. Germline CDR1 reads MNHEY; CDR2 reads SMNVEV (reference sequence). The length of the CDR3 is 15 residues. V shed 6 bases, J shed 4 bases, and the junction held 6 bases outside the gene matches. Here the CDR3 DNA reads TGTGCCAGCAGCCTTAGCGGGGGGATTTACAATGAGCAGTTCTTC. Protein product: CASSLSGGIYNEQFF.

The genes are TRBV7-3 and TRBJ1-1; D unresolved. The V and J ends lost 5 bases and 0 bases respectively, with 10 bases between them. CDR1 is SGHTA and CDR2 is FQGTGA in the germline V gene. The CDR3 is 14 amino acids. DNA of the CDR3: TGTGCCAGCAGCCTCGACACGGTGAACACTGAAGCTTTCTTT. This translates into CASSLDTVNTEAFF.

V is TRBV2 and J is TRBJ2-3; D gene uncertain. Germline V gene lookup returns CDR1 SNHLY and CDR2 FYNNEI. The CDR3 consists of 13 residues. Trimming shortened V by 6 bases and J by 3 bases, and 10 bases separated the two germline ends. The CDR3 bases are TGTGCCAGCAGCGTGGTGGGAACAGATACGCAGTATTTT. It yields the protein CASSVVGTDTQYF.

This chain uses TRBV5-1 with TRBJ2-6, with D hard to call. The CDR3 is 14 residues long. Germline assignment: CDR1 SGHRS and CDR2 YFSETQ. The V end was cut by 5 bases, the J end by 1 base, with 7 bases between. Here the CDR3 DNA reads TGCGCCAGCAGTCAGACGTCTGGGGCCAACGTCCTGACTTTC. Protein sequence: CASSQTSGANVLTF.

J is TRBJ1-5 and V is TRBV19; D possibly corresponds to TRBD1 (6 bases). The CDR3 contains 19 residues. V was shortened by 5 bases and J by 0 bases, with 23 bases between the two germline ends. Germline-derived CDR1 and CDR2 are LNHDA and SQIVND (reference sequence). DNA of the CDR3: TGTGCCAGTAGTTCGTGGGGGGACACGACTCCGTATAGCAATCAGCCCCAGCATTTT. Translation: CASSSWGDTTPYSNQPQHF.

The V gene is TRBV4-1, the J gene TRBJ1-1; no definite D call. Trimming pared 8 bases from V and 0 bases from J, leaving 19 bases between. The CDR3 contains 16 residues. CDR1 and CDR2 from the germline V gene are MGHRA and YSYEKL. CDR3 sequence reads: CASSRAGRDLNTEAFF. The CDR3 DNA reads as TGCGCCAGCTCTAGGGCGGGTAGGGATTTGAACACTGAAGCTTTCTTT.

As DNA, the CDR3 is TGCGCCAGCAGCTTGGAGGCAGGGTTCACTGAAGCTTTCTTT. This encodes CASSLEAGFTEAFF. The chain combines TRBV5-1 with TRBJ1-1; TRBD1 might be the D (5 bases). The germline V gene has CDR1 SGHRS and CDR2 YFSETQ. V lost 0 bases, J lost 4 bases, and 10 bases lay in between. The CDR3 extends over 14 amino acids.

This clone was counted once. CDR3 region: CASSRLDILSTDTQYF. The CDR3 region has the DNA TGCGCCAGCAGCCGCCTGGACATATTAAGCACAGATACGCAGTATTTT. The V gene is TRBV4-1, the J gene TRBJ2-3; possibly TRBD1 for D (5 bases). From germline, CDR1 is MGHRA and CDR2 YSYEKL. The CDR3 runs to 16 residues. Trimming cost V 4 bases and J 0 bases, with 14 bases left between them.

The chain uses TRBV5-6 and TRBJ1-4; no clear D gene. The CDR3 is 15 amino acids. V was trimmed by 4 bases and J by 12 bases, leaving 22 bases between them. The germline V gene has CDR1 SGHDT and CDR2 YYEEEE. The CDR3 nucleotides read TGTGCCAGCAGCACCCTAGGAGGCCGTCGCGTGGAACTGTTTTTT. Amino acid sequence: CASSTLGGRRVELFF.

The rearrangement joins TRBV3-1 (or the pseudogene TRBV3-2) to TRBJ2-6; TRBD2 aligns across 13 bases. Germline CDR1 reads LGHDT; CDR2 reads YNNKEL (reference sequence). Trimming cost V 4 bases and J 0 bases; bases outside gene matches: 3. This CDR3 is built from 18 residues. CDR3 amino acids: CASSPTSGGASGANVLTF. The CDR3 nucleotides read TGTGCCAGCAGCCCTACTAGCGGGGGGGCCTCTGGGGCCAACGTCCTGACTTTC.

Details on this clone: The same CDR3 also results from other DNA sequences found in this sample. This sequence joins TRBV6-6 and TRBJ1-5; D is undetermined. The V end was cut by 0 bases, the J end by 1 base, with 4 bases between. Germline lookup yields CDR1 MNHNY and CDR2 SVGAGI (reference sequence). The CDR3 runs to 14 residues. The CDR3 nucleotides read TGTGCCAGCAGTTACTCAGGGAGCAATCAGCCCCAGCATTTT. Amino acid sequence: CASSYSGSNQPQHF.

The chain carries TRBV30 and TRBJ2-7; maybe TRBD1 (5 bases). Germline assignment: CDR1 GTSNPN and CDR2 SVGIG (reference sequence). V gave up 1 base and J gave up 4 bases, with 5 bases separating them. This CDR3 region has 11 residues. The CDR3 DNA follows: TGTGCCTGGAGTGACAGGTACGAGCAGTACTTC. Amino acid sequence: CAWSDRYEQYF.

This clone was seen just once. The chain carries TRBV4-3 and TRBJ2-7, with 7 bases lining up with TRBD2. V dropped 0 bases and J dropped 5; count of bases not matched to a gene: 1. Looked up from germline, CDR1 is LGHNA and CDR2 is YSLEER. The CDR3 runs 13 residues. Written as DNA, the CDR3 is TGCGCCAGCAGCCAAGAGGGGGGGAACGAGCAGTACTTC. Its protein is CASSQEGGNEQYF.

V usage is TRBV15 and J usage is TRBJ1-5; D is uncertain. The CDR3 loop spans 14 amino acids. V lost 1 base and J lost 2, with 6 bases in between. Germline CDR1 reads LNHNV; CDR2 reads YYDKDF (reference sequence). This CDR3 is CATSRAGGNQPQHF. CDR3 sequence (DNA): TGTGCCACCAGCAGAGCCGGAGGCAATCAGCCCCAGCATTTT.

The sample holds one count of this clone. This chain joins TRBV2 and TRBJ1-1; a weak D match, TRBD1 (6 bases). The CDR3 consists of 13 residues. V was clipped by 6 bases and J by 7 bases, with 15 bases between them. Germline assignment: CDR1 SNHLY and CDR2 FYNNEI. CDR3 residues: CASRVDRQVEAFF. The CDR3 nucleotides read TGTGCCAGCAGAGTAGATCGACAGGTTGAAGCTTTCTTT. The full variable domain, with the rest looked up from reference TRBV2 and TRBJ1-1, is EPEVTQTPSHQVTQMGQEVILRCVPISNHLYFYWYRQILGQKVEFLVSFYNNEISEKSEIFDDQFSVERPDGSNFTLKIRSTKLEDSAMYFCASRVDRQVEAFFGQGTRLTVV.

The chain recombines TRBV9 with TRBJ1-2; the D is unclear. V lost 3 bases, J lost 8 bases, and 17 bases lay in between. The CDR3 extends over 14 amino acids. Germline CDR1 and CDR2: SGDLS and YYNGEE. CDR3 loop: CASSASLRVSGYTF. The CDR3 DNA reads TGTGCCAGCAGCGCCTCCCTACGCGTTAGCGGCTACACCTTC.

This rearrangement joins TRBV10-2 to TRBJ2-1; 10 bases line up with TRBD2. The CDR3 contains 14 residues. Germline CDR1 is WSHSY and CDR2 is SAAADI. V was pared by 6 bases and J by 13 bases, with 12 bases of the junction left unmatched. This CDR3 reads CASRDSGGPVNQFF. The CDR3 bases are TGCGCCAGCAGGGATAGCGGGGGGCCGGTCAATCAGTTCTTC.

V and J are TRBV7-9 and TRBJ1-1, with a tentative D call TRBD1 (5 bases). The CDR3 covers 12 residues. Germline V gives CDR1 SEHNR, CDR2 FQNEAQ (reference sequence). The germline V and J ends were trimmed by 5 bases and 6 bases, with 10 bases remaining between them. CDR3 region: CASSAQGAEAFF. The CDR3 DNA sequence: TGTGCCAGCAGCGCCCAGGGTGCTGAAGCTTTCTTT.

V is TRBV2 and J is TRBJ2-2; D unclear. Germline V CDR1 and CDR2: SNHLY, FYNNEI. The CDR3 totals 15 residues. Trimming pared 3 bases from V and 3 bases from J, leaving 11 bases between. CDR3 in amino acids: CASSENTYYTGELFF. CDR3 sequence (DNA): TGTGCCAGCAGTGAGAATACGTACTACACCGGGGAGCTGTTTTTT.

This chain connects TRBV18 to TRBJ1-5; no definite D call. The CDR3 extends over 13 amino acids. V was trimmed by 3 bases and J by 5 bases, leaving 8 bases between them. The germline V gene has CDR1 KGHSH and CDR2 LQKENI. The chain's CDR3 is CASSPEEDQPQHF. CDR3 sequence (DNA): TGTGCCAGCTCACCGGAAGAAGATCAGCCCCAGCATTTT.

This clone was picked up one time. The V call is TRBV19, the J call TRBJ1-2; 8 bases map to TRBD1. The J segment lost 10 bases and the V segment lost 4 bases, leaving 8 bases of the junction unmatched. Germline CDR1 LNHDA, CDR2 SQIVND (reference sequence). CDR3 length: 13 amino acids. CDR3 sequence reads: CASSTLDRADYTF. The CDR3 DNA follows: TGTGCCAGTAGTACTTTGGACAGGGCGGACTACACCTTC.

The gene calls are TRBV6-5 and TRBJ1-2, with 7 bases matching TRBD1. Losses at the gene ends were 11 bases for V and 6 bases for J; bases not matched to a gene: 15. Germline V CDR1 and CDR2: MNHEY, SVGAGI. This CDR3 comprises 14 residues. The CDR3, as DNA: TGTGCCGCCAGGGGGGGGAACCCGGAGAATGGCTACACCTTC. Translating gives CAARGGNPENGYTF.

The V call is TRBV9, the J call TRBJ2-3, with D perhaps matching TRBD2 (5 bases). V was pared by 3 bases and J by 4 bases, with 15 bases between. The CDR3 spans 15 residues. Germline CDR1 reads SGDLS; CDR2 reads YYNGEE. The DNA for the CDR3 is TGTGCCAGCAGCGGATCGACTACCGGGCCAGATACGCAGTATTTT. Its protein product is CASSGSTTGPDTQYF.

V gene TRBV10-3 combines with J gene TRBJ1-1, with D possibly matching TRBD1 (6 bases). The germline CDR1 and CDR2 sequences are ENHRY and SYGVKD. The CDR3 is 14 amino acids. V lost 4 bases and J lost 1, with 10 bases in between. CDR3 in DNA: TGTGCCATCAGTGGCCCAGGGGCGAACACTGAAGCTTTCTTT. Its translation: CAISGPGANTEAFF.

The chain is built from TRBV19 and TRBJ2-7; D is unresolved. Germline CDR1 is LNHDA and CDR2 is SQIVND (reference sequence). This CDR3 has 15 residues. The V end was cut by 5 bases, the J end by 9 bases, with 23 bases between. The CDR3 region is CASSVGSVRYSVQYF. The CDR3 bases are TGTGCCAGTAGTGTGGGTTCCGTCCGATACTCGGTGCAGTACTTC.

This clone turned up a few times. The gene calls are TRBV4-3 and TRBJ1-2; unclear D gene. The length of the CDR3 is 14 residues. Germline V gene lookup returns CDR1 LGHNA and CDR2 YSLEER. Trimming removed 4 bases from V and 0 bases from J, with 9 bases in between. This chain's CDR3 is CASSPRVSNYGYTF. Here the CDR3 DNA reads TGCGCCAGCAGCCCGAGGGTATCTAACTATGGCTACACCTTC.

The chain is built from TRBV5-6 and TRBJ1-1; D not certain. Germline CDR1 and CDR2: SGHDT and YYEEEE. Trimming stripped 4 bases from V and 8 bases from J, with 9 bases between. The CDR3 contains 11 residues. CDR3 residues: CASSRRIEAFF. CDR3 sequence (DNA): TGTGCCAGCAGCCGACGGATAGAAGCTTTCTTT. Looking up the rest from reference TRBV5-6 and TRBJ1-1 gives the full variable domain: DAGVTQSPTHLIKTRGQQVTLRCSPKSGHDTVSWYQQALGQGPQFIFQYYEEEERQRGNFPDRFSGHQFPNYSSELNVNALLLGDSALYLCASSRRIEAFFGQGTRLTVV.

Here the CDR3 DNA reads TGTGCCAGCAGCTCTGGGACAGCAACTAATGAAAAACTGTTTTTT. It translates to CASSSGTATNEKLFF. This chain joins TRBV5-4 and TRBJ1-4, with 7 bases matching TRBD1. The CDR3 sequence is 15 residues long. CDR1 and CDR2 (germline): SGHNT, YYREEE (reference sequence). V lost 3 bases and J lost 0; bases outside the gene matches: 2.

The rearrangement uses TRBV6-4 and TRBJ1-2; no reliable D call. The CDR3 has 14 amino acids. V dropped 5 bases and J dropped 0 bases, with 10 bases sitting between them. Germline lookup yields CDR1 MRHNA and CDR2 SNTAGT. CDR3 loop: CASSPDEANYGYTF. The CDR3 region has the DNA TGTGCCAGCAGTCCTGATGAGGCTAACTATGGCTACACCTTC.

This clone appeared once. The rearrangement joins TRBV3-1 (or the pseudogene TRBV3-2) to TRBJ1-2; 12 positions match TRBD1. Unmatched junction bases numbered 6, after V lost 6 bases and J lost 7 bases. Germline lookup yields CDR1 LGHDT and CDR2 YNNKEL (reference sequence). This CDR3 region has 14 residues. The CDR3 DNA reads TGTGCCAGCAGTCCCGGGACAGGGGGCACTGGCTACACCTTC. Translating gives CASSPGTGGTGYTF.

This sequence joins TRBV30 and TRBJ2-1, with a possible D match to TRBD1 (5 bases). V was cut by 0 bases and J by 6 bases, with 9 bases left in between. Germline assignment: CDR1 GTSNPN and CDR2 SVGIG (reference sequence). The CDR3 is 13 residues long. The CDR3 nucleotides read TGTGCCTGGAGTGTACGACAGAGCAATGAGCAGTTCTTC. Its translation is CAWSVRQSNEQFF. Supplemented by reference TRBV30 and TRBJ2-1, the full variable domain reads SQTIHQWPATLVQPVGSPLSLECTVEGTSNPNLYWYRQAAGRGLQLLFYSVGIGQISSEVPQNLSASRPQDRQFILSSKKLLLSDSGFYLCAWSVRQSNEQFFGPGTRLTVL.